Below, 18 T cell receptor beta chains from the same sample are listed, as sequenced in a study of OX40 agonist ivuxolimab in advanced cancers. Using immunoSEQ multiplex PCR, the repertoire was profiled, and TCRdb retains in-frame clones only, with some absent. The table records some 80,000 clones, approximately 85% of them present only once. The sample here was CD4+ or CD8+ T cells sorted from blood, taken in a trial of the OX40 agonist ivuxolimab. The receptor set was obtained from an adult with an advanced solid tumor such as melanoma, head and neck, liver or kidney cancer.

The chain carries TRBV5-6 and TRBJ1-1, with D possibly TRBD1 on 5 matching bases. Trimming pared 2 bases from V and 4 bases from J, leaving 9 bases between. CDR3 size: 13 residues. The germline V gene has CDR1 SGHDT and CDR2 YYEEEE. The CDR3 DNA reads as TGTGCCAGCAGCTTCAGGGCGGGCACTGAAGCTTTCTTT. Protein sequence: CASSFRAGTEAFF.

J is TRBJ1-4 and V is TRBV18, with D possibly matching TRBD1 (5 bases). The CDR3 contains 16 residues. Germline CDR1 KGHSH, CDR2 LQKENI. With 0 bases removed from V and 7 bases from J, the gap between germline ends came to 15 bases. CDR3 sequence (DNA): TGTGCCAGCTCACCACCCGGCGGGGGACGTAGTGAAAAACTGTTTTTT. Translating gives CASSPPGGGRSEKLFF. Filled out from reference TRBV18 and TRBJ1-4, the complete variable domain reads NAGVMQNPRHLVRRRGQEARLRCSPMKGHSHVYWYRQLPEEGLKFMVYLQKENIIDESGMPKERFSAEFPKEGPSILRIQQVVRGDSAAYFCASSPPGGGRSEKLFFGSGTQLSVL.

The chain has TRBV30 and TRBJ1-1, with unresolved D. Deletions cut 3 bases from V and 10 bases from J, with 12 bases between. The CDR3 totals 11 residues. Looked up from germline, CDR1 is GTSNPN and CDR2 is SVGIG (reference sequence). The CDR3 here is CAWRDRGGAFF. CDR3 DNA sequence: TGTGCCTGGAGGGATCGAGGAGGAGCTTTCTTT.

The rearrangement links TRBV6-1 to TRBJ1-4, with TRBD1 identical over 8 bases. Per the germline V gene, CDR1 is MNHNS and CDR2 is SASEGT. The trim removed 10 bases at V and 8 bases at J, leaving 9 bases unmatched. The CDR3 has 13 amino acids. The CDR3 DNA follows: TGTGCCATAATCGGACAGGGAGGGGAAAAACTGTTTTTT. Translated: CAIIGQGGEKLFF.

V and J are TRBV30 and TRBJ2-5; 7 positions match TRBD2. Matching the DNA end better, TRBJ2-7 makes the J call doubtful. The length of the CDR3 is 12 residues. The germline gives CDR1 GTSNPN, CDR2 SVGIG (reference sequence). The CDR3 coding sequence is TGTGCCTGGAACCGGGGGGACTACGAGCAGTACTTC. Translating it yields CAWNRGDYEQYF.

V and J are TRBV7-9 and TRBJ1-6, with D unclear. The CDR3 has 14 amino acids. The germline V gene has CDR1 SEHNR and CDR2 FQNEAQ (reference sequence). Trimming left V 5 bases short and J 7 bases short, with 12 bases between. CDR3 region: CASSPKGQNSPLHF. In DNA form, the CDR3 reads TGTGCCAGCAGCCCCAAAGGGCAAAATTCACCCCTCCACTTT.

V gene TRBV6-1 combines with J gene TRBJ2-3; D may match TRBD1 or TRBD2 (6 bases each). The CDR3 runs 15 residues. Between the trimmed V and J ends, which lost 5 bases and 5 bases, there was a span of 17 bases. Germline loops: CDR1 MNHNS, CDR2 SASEGT. As DNA, the CDR3 is TGTGCCAGCAGTCCACGGAGGGGGGCAGGAGATACGCAGTATTTT. Protein: CASSPRRGAGDTQYF.

The chain recombines TRBV6-6 with TRBJ2-7, with unresolved D. The V gene lost 5 bases and the J gene lost 0 bases, with 2 bases spanning the gap. The V gene's germline CDR1 is MNHNY and CDR2 SVGAGI (reference sequence). This CDR3 region has 11 residues. CDR3 protein: CASSASYEQYF. The CDR3 DNA is TGTGCCAGCAGTGCCTCCTACGAGCAGTACTTC.

The chain combines TRBV5-6 with TRBJ2-5, with D unclear. Per the germline V gene, CDR1 is SGHDT and CDR2 is YYEEEE. This CDR3 is 16 amino acids long. The ends were cut back, 0 bases at V and 2 bases at J, with 14 bases in the middle. CDR3 DNA sequence: TGTGCCAGCAGCTTGGGCTACCGAACTACACAAGAGACCCAGTACTTC. Translation gives CASSLGYRTTQETQYF. Full variable domain (rest looked up from reference TRBV5-6 and TRBJ2-5): DAGVTQSPTHLIKTRGQQVTLRCSPKSGHDTVSWYQQALGQGPQFIFQYYEEEERQRGNFPDRFSGHQFPNYSSELNVNALLLGDSALYLCASSLGYRTTQETQYFGPGTRLLVL.

This clone was counted between two and nine times. This chain uses TRBV11-3 with TRBJ2-7, with a tentative D call TRBD1 (6 bases). The ends were cut back, 0 bases at V and 4 bases at J, with 13 bases in the middle. Per the germline V gene, CDR1 is SGHNT and CDR2 is YENEEA. The CDR3 has 15 residues. The CDR3 DNA reads as TGTGCCAGCAGCTTAGAAGGGCCAGGGGTTTACGAGCAGTACTTC. It translates to CASSLEGPGVYEQYF.

This clone was detected once. As DNA, the CDR3 is TGTGCCAGCAGCTTGGTGGGGTCCTACGAGCAGTACTTC. Residues: CASSLVGSYEQYF. This rearrangement joins TRBV5-4 to TRBJ2-7; unclear D gene. Between the trimmed V and J ends, which lost 0 bases and 1 base, there was a span of 5 bases. Germline V gene data show CDR1 as SGHNT and CDR2 as YYREEE (reference sequence). CDR3 size: 13 residues.

The chain combines TRBV19 with TRBJ2-1, with D perhaps matching TRBD2 (6 bases). CDR1 and CDR2 from the germline V gene are LNHDA and SQIVND (reference sequence). The CDR3 has 15 residues. Trimming cost V 3 bases and J 2 bases, with 11 bases left between them. The CDR3 is CASSMAGLAYNEQFF. The CDR3, as DNA: TGTGCCAGTAGTATGGCGGGGTTGGCCTACAATGAGCAGTTCTTC. Together with reference TRBV19 and TRBJ2-1, the CDR3 gives the full variable domain: DGGITQSPKYLFRKEGQNVTLSCEQNLNHDAMYWYRQDPGQGLRLIYYSQIVNDFQKGDIAEGYSVSREKKESFPLTVTSAQKNPTAFYLCASSMAGLAYNEQFFGPGTRLTVL.

The chain carries TRBV18 and TRBJ2-3, with 11 bases matching TRBD2. The V and J ends lost 6 bases and 6 bases, in that order; junction bases with no gene match: 11. The CDR3 sequence is 16 residues long. CDR1 and CDR2 from the germline V gene are KGHSH and LQKENI. The CDR3 DNA follows: TGTGCCAGCTCGAAAAGTTCTAGCGGGGGGCCGGATACGCAGTATTTT. This encodes CASSKSSSGGPDTQYF.

The gene calls are TRBV11-3 and TRBJ2-1, with D unclear. V dropped 5 bases and J dropped 7 bases, with 15 bases sitting between them. Germline CDR1 and CDR2: SGHNT and YENEEA. The CDR3 is 14 residues long. This chain's CDR3 is CASSPGPPRNEQFF. CDR3 in DNA: TGTGCCAGCAGCCCCGGACCCCCTAGGAATGAGCAGTTCTTC.

This clone appeared once. V and J are TRBV7-6 and TRBJ2-5; 8 nucleotides line up with TRBD1. Germline V gives CDR1 SGHVS, CDR2 FNYEAQ. Trimming at V came to 0 bases and at J to 2 bases, leaving 5 bases not matched to a gene. The CDR3 spans 16 residues. CDR3 in amino acids: CASSLARGQGQETQYF. CDR3 nucleotides: TGTGCCAGCAGCTTAGCCAGGGGGCAGGGGCAAGAGACCCAGTACTTC. The full variable domain, in which reference TRBV7-6 and TRBJ2-5 provide the parts outside the CDR3, is GAGVSQSPRYKVTKRGQDVALRCDPISGHVSLYWYRQALGQGPEFLTYFNYEAQQDKSGLPNDRFSAERPEGSISTLTIQRTEQRDSAMYRCASSLARGQGQETQYFGPGTRLLVL.

The chain is built from TRBV15 and TRBJ2-7, with D perhaps matching TRBD1 (6 bases). V lost 1 base and J 6 bases, leaving 10 bases between the germline ends. Germline CDR1 and CDR2: LNHNV and YYDKDF (reference sequence). This CDR3 has 13 residues. CDR3 sequence: CATSRVPGAEQYF. Here the CDR3 DNA reads TGTGCCACCAGCAGAGTCCCAGGGGCCGAGCAGTACTTC.

This clone was counted once. This chain uses TRBV11-2 with TRBJ2-2, with TRBD1 identical over 9 bases. The germline gives CDR1 SGHAT, CDR2 FQNNGV. V trimming: 5 bases; J trimming: 4 bases; junction bases outside the gene matches: 5. CDR3 length: 15 amino acids. This chain's CDR3 is CASSAGTGLTGELFF. CDR3 DNA: TGTGCCAGCAGCGCAGGGACAGGGCTCACCGGGGAGCTGTTTTTT.

This chain connects TRBV27 to TRBJ1-3; maybe TRBD1 (5 bases). The germline V gene has CDR1 MNHEY and CDR2 SMNVEV (reference sequence). The length of the CDR3 is 14 residues. V gave up 3 bases and J gave up 0 bases, with 6 bases separating them. In DNA form, the CDR3 reads TGTGCCAGCAGTTTGCAGGGCTCTGGAAACACCATATATTTT. Its protein is CASSLQGSGNTIYF.